These T cell receptor beta chains were read from a single sample in a study of response to subunit inactivated influenza vaccine. TCRdb ran MiXCR on the RT-PCR reads and lists one entry per CDR3 protein. Here the sample spans around 650,000 distinct CDR3 sequences, roughly 14% being singletons. The sample consisted of PBMCs from blood, taken about 13 days after vaccination. Source of these receptors: a middle-aged man who received an inactivated influenza vaccine. The CDR3 runs from the conserved cysteine through the conserved F or W. Fields, in order: V gene, J gene, clone size, D gene, CDR3 DNA, CDR3 protein. The D gene is left open where the match is weak. Size values are once, few and many counts, or a class for expanded clones, and some rows have none.

v_gene: TRBV20-1; j_gene: TRBJ2-7; abundance: NA; d_gene: NA; CDR3nt: TGCAGTGCTAGAGACTTGACCTACGAGCAGTACTTC; CDR3aa: CSARDLTYEQYF
v_gene: TRBV20-1; j_gene: TRBJ2-5; abundance: few; d_gene: TRBD2; CDR3nt: TGCAGTGCTAGAGATCCCACTAGCGGGGTCAAAGCGACCCAGTACTTC; CDR3aa: CSARDPTSGVKATQYF
v_gene: TRBV5-4; j_gene: TRBJ2-1; abundance: few; d_gene: TRBD2; CDR3nt: TGTGCCAGCAGCTCCAGACTAGCGGGGGGGTCCTACAATGAGCAGTTCTTC; CDR3aa: CASSSRLAGGSYNEQFF
v_gene: TRBV9; j_gene: TRBJ2-7; abundance: few; d_gene: TRBD2; CDR3nt: TGTGCCAGCAGCGCCCGGGGGGGAAGGGACTACGAGCAGTACTTC; CDR3aa: CASSARGGRDYEQYF
v_gene: TRBV6-2/TRBV6-3; j_gene: TRBJ2-6; abundance: NA; d_gene: NA; CDR3nt: TGTGCCAGCCTCCTTGGGGGGGCCAACGTCCTGACTTTC; CDR3aa: CASLLGGANVLTF
v_gene: TRBV7-2; j_gene: TRBJ2-1; abundance: NA; d_gene: TRBD2; CDR3nt: TGTGCCAGCAGCTTAGCGCGGGCTAGCGGGAGGGCTTCGCATGAGCAGTTCTTC; CDR3aa: CASSLARASGRASHEQFF
v_gene: TRBV9; j_gene: TRBJ2-1; abundance: NA; d_gene: NA; CDR3nt: TGTGCCAGCAGCACCGACAGGGAGGGGTACAATGAGCAGTTCTTC; CDR3aa: CASSTDREGYNEQFF
v_gene: TRBV7-9; j_gene: TRBJ2-1; abundance: few; d_gene: TRBD1; CDR3nt: TGTGCCAGCAGCAACCCCCCGGACAGGGTTCATGAGCAGTTCTTC; CDR3aa: CASSNPPDRVHEQFF
v_gene: TRBV5-1; j_gene: TRBJ2-1; abundance: NA; d_gene: NA; CDR3nt: TGCGCCAGCAGCTTGGGGCTAGCCCAATCCTACAATGAGCAGTTCTTC; CDR3aa: CASSLGLAQSYNEQFF
v_gene: TRBV21-1; j_gene: TRBJ2-1; abundance: few; d_gene: NA; CDR3nt: TGTGCCAGCAGAGGTGGAGGGGGGTTCTCCTACAATGAGCAGTTCTTC; CDR3aa: CASRGGGGFSYNEQFF
v_gene: TRBV3-1; j_gene: TRBJ2-1; abundance: NA; d_gene: NA; CDR3nt: TGTGCCAGCAGCCAAGATAGGAAGTTCGGAGAGCAGTTCTTC; CDR3aa: CASSQDRKFGEQFF
v_gene: TRBV6-5; j_gene: TRBJ2-1; abundance: few; d_gene: NA; CDR3nt: TGTGCCAGCAGTTACACCGCGGTAACTTACAATGAGCAGTTCTTC; CDR3aa: CASSYTAVTYNEQFF
v_gene: TRBV12-3/TRBV12-4; j_gene: TRBJ2-5; abundance: NA; d_gene: NA; CDR3nt: TGTGCCAGCAGTTTATGGGGGGGGCCGTCAGAGACCCAGTACTTC; CDR3aa: CASSLWGGPSETQYF
v_gene: TRBV12-3/TRBV12-4; j_gene: TRBJ1-5; abundance: many; d_gene: NA; CDR3nt: TGTGCCGTGGGTTTGGGCGGCAATCAGCCCCAGCATTTT; CDR3aa: CAVGLGGNQPQHF
v_gene: TRBV4-1; j_gene: TRBJ1-3; abundance: few; d_gene: NA; CDR3nt: TGCGCCAGCAGCCAAGGTCGGGAACCTGGAAACACCATATATTTT; CDR3aa: CASSQGREPGNTIYF
v_gene: TRBV2; j_gene: TRBJ2-5; abundance: NA; d_gene: TRBD1; CDR3nt: TGTGCCAGCAGTCTTACAGGGGTTACGGGAGAGACCCAGTACTTC; CDR3aa: CASSLTGVTGETQYF
v_gene: TRBV6-4; j_gene: TRBJ2-3; abundance: many; d_gene: NA; CDR3nt: TGTGCCAGCAGTGACGGGGGGGCCACAGATACGCAGTATTTT; CDR3aa: CASSDGGATDTQYF
v_gene: TRBV4-3; j_gene: TRBJ2-7; abundance: few; d_gene: NA; CDR3nt: TGCGCCAGCAGCCAAGAGACGGGCGGTTCCTACGAGCAGTACTTC; CDR3aa: CASSQETGGSYEQYF